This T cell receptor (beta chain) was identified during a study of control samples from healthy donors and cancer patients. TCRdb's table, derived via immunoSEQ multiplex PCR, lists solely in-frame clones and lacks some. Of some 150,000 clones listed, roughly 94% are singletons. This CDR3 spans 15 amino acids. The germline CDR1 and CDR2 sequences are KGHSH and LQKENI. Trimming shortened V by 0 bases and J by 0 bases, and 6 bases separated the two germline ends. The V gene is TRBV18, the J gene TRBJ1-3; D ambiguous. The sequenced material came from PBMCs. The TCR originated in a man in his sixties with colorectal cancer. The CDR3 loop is CASSPPSYSGNTIYF. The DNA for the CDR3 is TGTGCCAGCTCACCACCGAGTTACTCTGGAAACACCATATATTTT.